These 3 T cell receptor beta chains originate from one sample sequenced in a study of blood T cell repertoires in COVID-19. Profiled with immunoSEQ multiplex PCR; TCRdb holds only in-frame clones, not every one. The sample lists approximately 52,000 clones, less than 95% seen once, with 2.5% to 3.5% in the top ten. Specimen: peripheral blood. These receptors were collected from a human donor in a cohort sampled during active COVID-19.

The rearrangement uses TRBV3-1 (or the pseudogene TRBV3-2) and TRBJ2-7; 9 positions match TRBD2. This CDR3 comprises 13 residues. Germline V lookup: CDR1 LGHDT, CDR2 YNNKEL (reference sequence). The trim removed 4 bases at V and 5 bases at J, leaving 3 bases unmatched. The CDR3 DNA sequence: TGTGCCAGCAGCCTAGCGGGAGCGGACGAGCAGTACTTC. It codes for CASSLAGADEQYF.

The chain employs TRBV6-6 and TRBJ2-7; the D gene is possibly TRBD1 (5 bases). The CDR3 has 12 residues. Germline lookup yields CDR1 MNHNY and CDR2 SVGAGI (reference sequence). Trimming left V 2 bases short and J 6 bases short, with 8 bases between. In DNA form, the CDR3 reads TGTGCCAGCAGTTACGTTAGGGGCGAGCAGTACTTC. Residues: CASSYVRGEQYF.

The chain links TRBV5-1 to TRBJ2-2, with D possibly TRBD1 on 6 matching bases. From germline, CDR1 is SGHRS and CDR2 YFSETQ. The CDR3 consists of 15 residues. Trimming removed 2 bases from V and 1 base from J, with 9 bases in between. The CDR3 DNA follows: TGCGCCAGCAGCTTAATCAGGGGGAACACCGGGGAGCTGTTTTTT. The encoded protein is CASSLIRGNTGELFF.